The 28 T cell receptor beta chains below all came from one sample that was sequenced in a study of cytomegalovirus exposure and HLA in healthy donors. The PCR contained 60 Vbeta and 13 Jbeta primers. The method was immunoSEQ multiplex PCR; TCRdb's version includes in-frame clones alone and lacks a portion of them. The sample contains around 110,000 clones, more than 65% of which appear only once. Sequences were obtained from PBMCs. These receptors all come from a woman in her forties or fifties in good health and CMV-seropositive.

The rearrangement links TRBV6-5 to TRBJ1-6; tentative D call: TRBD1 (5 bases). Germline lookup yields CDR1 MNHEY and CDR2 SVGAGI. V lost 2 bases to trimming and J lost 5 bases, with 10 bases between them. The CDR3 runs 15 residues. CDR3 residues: CASSYAGVDNSPLHF. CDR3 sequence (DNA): TGTGCCAGCAGTTACGCGGGGGTGGATAATTCACCCCTCCACTTT.

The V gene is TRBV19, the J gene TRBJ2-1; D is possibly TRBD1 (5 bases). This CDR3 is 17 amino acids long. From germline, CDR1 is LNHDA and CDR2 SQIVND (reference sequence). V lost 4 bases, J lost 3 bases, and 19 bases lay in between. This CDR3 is CASSTRRQRGDYNEQFF. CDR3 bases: TGTGCCAGTAGTACCCGACGACAGCGAGGAGACTACAATGAGCAGTTCTTC.

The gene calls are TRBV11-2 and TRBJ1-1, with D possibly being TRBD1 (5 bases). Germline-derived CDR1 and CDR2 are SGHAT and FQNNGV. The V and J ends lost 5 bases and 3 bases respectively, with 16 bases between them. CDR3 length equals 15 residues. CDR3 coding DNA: TGTGCCAGCAGCCCTACAGGTCCCCGAGACACTGAAGCTTTCTTT. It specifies CASSPTGPRDTEAFF.

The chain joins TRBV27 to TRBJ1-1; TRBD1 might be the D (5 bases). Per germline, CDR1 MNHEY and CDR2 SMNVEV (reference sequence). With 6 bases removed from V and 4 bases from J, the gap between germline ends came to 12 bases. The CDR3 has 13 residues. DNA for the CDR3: TGTGCCAGCAGAGCTGGGGGGGGCACTGAAGCTTTCTTT. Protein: CASRAGGGTEAFF.

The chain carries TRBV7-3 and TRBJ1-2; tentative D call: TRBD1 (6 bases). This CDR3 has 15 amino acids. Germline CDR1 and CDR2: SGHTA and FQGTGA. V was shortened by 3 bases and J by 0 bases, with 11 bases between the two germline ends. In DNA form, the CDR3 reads TGTGCCAGCAGCTTGGACAGAAACTCTAACTATGGCTACACCTTC. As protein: CASSLDRNSNYGYTF.

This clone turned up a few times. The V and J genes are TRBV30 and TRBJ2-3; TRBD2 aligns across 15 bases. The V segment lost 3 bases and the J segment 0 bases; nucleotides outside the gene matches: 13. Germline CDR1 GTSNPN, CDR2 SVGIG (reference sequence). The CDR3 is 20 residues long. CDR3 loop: CAWSRIGTSGGSLSTDTQYF. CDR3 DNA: TGTGCCTGGAGCCGAATCGGGACTAGCGGGGGGTCTTTAAGCACAGATACGCAGTATTTT.

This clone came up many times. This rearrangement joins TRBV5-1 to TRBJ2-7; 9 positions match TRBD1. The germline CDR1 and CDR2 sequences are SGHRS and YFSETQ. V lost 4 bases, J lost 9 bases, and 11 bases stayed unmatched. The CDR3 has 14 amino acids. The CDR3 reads CASSPEDRGRRQYF. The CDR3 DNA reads TGCGCCAGCAGCCCCGAGGACAGGGGCCGACGGCAGTACTTC.

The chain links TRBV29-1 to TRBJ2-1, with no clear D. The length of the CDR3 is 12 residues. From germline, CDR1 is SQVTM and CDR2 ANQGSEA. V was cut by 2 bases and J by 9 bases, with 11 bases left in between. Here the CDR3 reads CSVEPGMGEQFF. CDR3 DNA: TGCAGCGTTGAACCGGGTATGGGTGAGCAGTTCTTC.

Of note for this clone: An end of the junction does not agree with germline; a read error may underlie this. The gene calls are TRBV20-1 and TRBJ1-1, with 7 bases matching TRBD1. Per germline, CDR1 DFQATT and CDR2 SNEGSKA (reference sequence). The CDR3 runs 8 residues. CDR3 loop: CSAHGTDF. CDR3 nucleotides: TGCAGTGCCCACGGGACAGATTTT.

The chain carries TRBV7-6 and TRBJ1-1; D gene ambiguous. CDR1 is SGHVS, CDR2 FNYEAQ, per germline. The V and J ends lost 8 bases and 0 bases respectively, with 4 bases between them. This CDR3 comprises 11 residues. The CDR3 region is CASGLNTEAFF. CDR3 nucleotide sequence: TGTGCCAGCGGGCTGAACACTGAAGCTTTCTTT. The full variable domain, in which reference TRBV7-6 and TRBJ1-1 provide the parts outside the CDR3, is GAGVSQSPRYKVTKRGQDVALRCDPISGHVSLYWYRQALGQGPEFLTYFNYEAQQDKSGLPNDRFSAERPEGSISTLTIQRTEQRDSAMYRCASGLNTEAFFGQGTRLTVV.

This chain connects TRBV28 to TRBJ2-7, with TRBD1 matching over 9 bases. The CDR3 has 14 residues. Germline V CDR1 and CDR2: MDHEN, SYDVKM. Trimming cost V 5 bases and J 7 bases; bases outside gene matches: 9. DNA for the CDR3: TGTGCCAGCAGTCCTTGGGACAGGGCGGTGGAGCAGTACTTC. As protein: CASSPWDRAVEQYF.

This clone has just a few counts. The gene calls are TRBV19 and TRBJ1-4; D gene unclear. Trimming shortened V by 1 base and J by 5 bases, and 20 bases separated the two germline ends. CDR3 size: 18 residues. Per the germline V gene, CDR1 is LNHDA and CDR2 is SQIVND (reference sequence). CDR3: CASSIGNSASDLNEKLFF. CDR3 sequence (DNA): TGTGCCAGTAGTATAGGCAATTCGGCAAGCGATTTAAATGAAAAACTGTTTTTT.

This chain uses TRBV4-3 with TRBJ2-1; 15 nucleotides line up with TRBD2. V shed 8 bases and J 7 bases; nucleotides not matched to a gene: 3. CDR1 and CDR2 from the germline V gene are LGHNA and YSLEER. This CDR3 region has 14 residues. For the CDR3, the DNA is TGCGCCAGCGGACTAGCGGGGGGGCGAAATGAGCAGTTCTTC. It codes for CASGLAGGRNEQFF.

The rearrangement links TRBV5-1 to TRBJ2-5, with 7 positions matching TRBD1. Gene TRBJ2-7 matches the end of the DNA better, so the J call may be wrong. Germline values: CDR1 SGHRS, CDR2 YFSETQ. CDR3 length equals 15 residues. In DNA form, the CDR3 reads TGCGCCAGCAGCTTCATGGGACAGAGGGGGTACGAGCAGTACTTC. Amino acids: CASSFMGQRGYEQYF.

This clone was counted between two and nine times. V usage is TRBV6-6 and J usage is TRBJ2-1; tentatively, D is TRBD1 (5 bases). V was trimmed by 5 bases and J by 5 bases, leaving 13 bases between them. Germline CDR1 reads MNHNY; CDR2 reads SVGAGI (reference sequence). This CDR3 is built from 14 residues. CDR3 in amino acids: CASSLLGADNEQFF. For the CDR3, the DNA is TGTGCCAGCAGTCTCCTTGGGGCGGACAATGAGCAGTTCTTC.

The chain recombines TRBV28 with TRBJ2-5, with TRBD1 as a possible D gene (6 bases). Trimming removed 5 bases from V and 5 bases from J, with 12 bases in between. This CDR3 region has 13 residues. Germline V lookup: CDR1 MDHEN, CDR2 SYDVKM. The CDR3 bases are TGTGCCAGCAGTGTACAGGGTGGGGAGACCCAGTACTTC. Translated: CASSVQGGETQYF.

This CDR3 is CASSLAGGLTEAFF. CDR3 nucleotide sequence: TGCGCCAGCAGCTTGGCGGGGGGGCTTACTGAAGCTTTCTTT. The chain carries TRBV5-1 and TRBJ1-1; D may be TRBD1 (6 bases). Germline V gene lookup returns CDR1 SGHRS and CDR2 YFSETQ. V was clipped by 0 bases and J by 5 bases, with 11 bases between them. The CDR3 runs 14 residues.

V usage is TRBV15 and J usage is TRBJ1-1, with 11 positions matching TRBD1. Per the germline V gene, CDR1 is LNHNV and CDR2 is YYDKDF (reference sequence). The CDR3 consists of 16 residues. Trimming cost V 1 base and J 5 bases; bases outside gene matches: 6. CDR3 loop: CATSRVVGQGATEAFF. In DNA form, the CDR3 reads TGTGCCACCAGCAGAGTAGTCGGACAGGGGGCAACTGAAGCTTTCTTT.

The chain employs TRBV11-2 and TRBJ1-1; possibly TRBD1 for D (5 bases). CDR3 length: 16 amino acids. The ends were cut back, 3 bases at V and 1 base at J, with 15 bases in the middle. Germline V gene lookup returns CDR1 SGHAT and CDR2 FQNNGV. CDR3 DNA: TGTGCCAGCAGCTTTGGGGGACTTTTCCCGAACACTGAAGCTTTCTTT. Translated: CASSFGGLFPNTEAFF. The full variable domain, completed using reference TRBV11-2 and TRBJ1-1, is EAGVAQSPRYKIIEKRQSVAFWCNPISGHATLYWYQQILGQGPKLLIQFQNNGVVDDSQLPKDRFSAERLKGVDSTLKIQPAKLEDSAVYLCASSFGGLFPNTEAFFGQGTRLTVV.

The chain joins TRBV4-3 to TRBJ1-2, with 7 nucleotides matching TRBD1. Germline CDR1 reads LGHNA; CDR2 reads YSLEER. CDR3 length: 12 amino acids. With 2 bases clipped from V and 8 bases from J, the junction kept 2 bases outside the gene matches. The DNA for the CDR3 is TGCGCCAGCAGCCAATTAGGGGGCGGCTACACCTTC. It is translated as CASSQLGGGYTF.

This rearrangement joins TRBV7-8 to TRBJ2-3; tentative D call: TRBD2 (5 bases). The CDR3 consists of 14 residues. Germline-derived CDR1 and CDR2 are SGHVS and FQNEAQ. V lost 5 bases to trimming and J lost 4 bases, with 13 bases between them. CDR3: CASSPLGGSDTQYF. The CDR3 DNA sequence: TGTGCCAGCAGCCCCCTGGGCGGGTCAGATACGCAGTATTTT.

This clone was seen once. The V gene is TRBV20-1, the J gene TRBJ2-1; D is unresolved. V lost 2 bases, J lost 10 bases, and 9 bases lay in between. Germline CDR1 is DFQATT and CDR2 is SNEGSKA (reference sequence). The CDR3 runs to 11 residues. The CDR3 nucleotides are TGCAGTGCTAGAATTTTACGGGAGCAGTTCTTC. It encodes CSARILREQFF.

CDR3 residues: CASSPRGRQETQYF. Written as DNA, the CDR3 is TGTGCCAGCAGCCCCCGAGGGCGTCAAGAGACCCAGTACTTC. The rearrangement links TRBV7-9 to TRBJ2-5; the D gene is possibly TRBD2 (5 bases). This CDR3 has 14 residues. The germline V and J ends were trimmed by 5 bases and 2 bases, with 12 bases remaining between them. Looked up from germline, CDR1 is SEHNR and CDR2 is FQNEAQ (reference sequence). The full variable domain, in which reference TRBV7-9 and TRBJ2-5 provide the parts outside the CDR3, is DTGVSQNPRHKITKRGQNVTFRCDPISEHNRLYWYRQTLGQGPEFLTYFQNEAQLEKSRLLSDRFSAERPKGSFSTLEIQRTEQGDSAMYLCASSPRGRQETQYFGPGTRLLVL.

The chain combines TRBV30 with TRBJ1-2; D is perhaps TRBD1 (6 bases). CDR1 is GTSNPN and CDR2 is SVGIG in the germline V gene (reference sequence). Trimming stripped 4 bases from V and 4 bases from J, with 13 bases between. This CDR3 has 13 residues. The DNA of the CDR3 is TGTGCCTGGATGGCTAAAGGGGGCTATGGCTACACCTTC. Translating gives CAWMAKGGYGYTF. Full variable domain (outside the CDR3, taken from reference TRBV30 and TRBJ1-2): SQTIHQWPATLVQPVGSPLSLECTVEGTSNPNLYWYRQAAGRGLQLLFYSVGIGQISSEVPQNLSASRPQDRQFILSSKKLLLSDSGFYLCAWMAKGGYGYTFGSGTRLTVV.

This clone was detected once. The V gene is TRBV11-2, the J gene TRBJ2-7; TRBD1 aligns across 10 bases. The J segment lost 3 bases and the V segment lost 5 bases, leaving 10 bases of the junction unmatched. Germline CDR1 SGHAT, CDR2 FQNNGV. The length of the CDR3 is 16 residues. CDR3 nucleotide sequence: TGTGCCAGCAGCCACTACCGGGACAGGGGATACTACGAGCAGTACTTC. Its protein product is CASSHYRDRGYYEQYF.

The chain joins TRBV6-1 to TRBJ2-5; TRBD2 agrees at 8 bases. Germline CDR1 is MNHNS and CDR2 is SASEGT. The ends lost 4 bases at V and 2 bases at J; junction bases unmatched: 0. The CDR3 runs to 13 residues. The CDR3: CASSGGGQETQYF. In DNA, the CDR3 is TGTGCCAGCAGTGGCGGGGGGCAAGAGACCCAGTACTTC.

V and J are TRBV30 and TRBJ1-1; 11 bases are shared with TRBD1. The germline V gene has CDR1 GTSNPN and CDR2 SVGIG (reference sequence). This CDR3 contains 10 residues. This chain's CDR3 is CGGDRGIAFF. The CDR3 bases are TGTGGAGGGGACAGGGGGATCGCTTTCTTT.

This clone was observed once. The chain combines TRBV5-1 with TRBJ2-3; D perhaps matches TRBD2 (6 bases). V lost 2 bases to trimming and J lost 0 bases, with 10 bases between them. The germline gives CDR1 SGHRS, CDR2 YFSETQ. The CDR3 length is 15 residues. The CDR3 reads CASSFGGLSTDTQYF. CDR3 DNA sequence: TGCGCCAGCAGCTTCGGAGGGCTGAGCACAGATACGCAGTATTTT.